This record covers a single TCR beta chain. This entry comes from a study of monozygotic twins with inflammatory bowel disease. TCRdb re-analyzed the 5' RACE reads; it lists each CDR3 protein once, without DNA. Listed are fewer than 110,000 distinct CDR3 sequences; roughly 1.9% falls within the top ten. An approximately 2.5 ml blood sample was drawn per donor. The TCR comes from a human donor with ulcerative colitis or Crohn's disease, or a healthy co-twin of an affected twin (not recorded which). The sequencing sample was made of blood.

This CDR3 is CASSLAAGGGSYEQYF. The V call is TRBV7-8, the J call TRBJ2-7; the D call from TCRdb, TRBD1, cannot be confirmed without DNA. The germline CDR1 and CDR2 sequences are SGHVS and FQNEAQ. The CDR3 consists of 16 residues. The full variable domain, with the rest looked up from reference TRBV7-8 and TRBJ2-7, is GAGVSQSPRYKVAKRGQDVALRCDPISGHVSLFWYQQALGQGPEFLTYFQNEAQLDKSGLPSDRFFAERPEGSVSTLKIQRTQQEDSAVYLCASSLAAGGGSYEQYFGPGTRLTVT.